The text below deals with one T cell receptor beta chain. Its antigen remains unknown. This table comes from immunoSEQ multiplex PCR, and its TCRdb copy is limited to in-frame clones, with some not included. Among about 23,000 clones listed, 77% were seen once. A history of autoimmune disease or systemic immunosuppression excluded patients. On cycle 4 day 1 and cycle 7 day 1, as well as at baseline, blood was sampled. This sample stems from a study of OX40 agonist ivuxolimab in advanced cancers. Points from the study as a whole: At doses 0.1 to 3.0 mg/kg, CD4+ and CD8+ clones expanded. Researchers did not establish what antigens the expanded peripheral T cells target.

The V gene end was trimmed by 9 bases and the J gene end by 4 bases; junction bases not matched to a gene: 15. In germline, CDR1 is LNHDA, CDR2 SQIVND (reference sequence). The CDR3 contains 16 residues. The sequence derives from an adult with an advanced solid tumor such as melanoma, head and neck, liver or kidney cancer. The material was CD4+ or CD8+ T cells sorted from blood, obtained in a trial of the OX40 agonist ivuxolimab. This chain joins TRBV19 and TRBJ1-2; 9 nucleotides align to TRBD1. The CDR3 protein is CASREPGTGYGYGYTF. The CDR3 coding sequence is TGTGCCAGCCGAGAGCCCGGGACAGGGTATGGCTATGGCTACACCTTC.